This TCR beta chain was documented in a study of cytomegalovirus exposure and HLA in healthy donors. The PCR ran on 60 Vbeta and 13 Jbeta primers. TCRdb's copy holds only in-frame clones and misses some; the assay was immunoSEQ multiplex PCR. Of about 200,000 clones listed, 65% to 80% are singletons. V dropped 3 bases and J dropped 3; count of bases not matched to a gene: 17. The CDR3 contains 20 residues. The germline V gene has CDR1 MNHNS and CDR2 SASEGT. This chain links TRBV6-1 with TRBJ2-1, with 10 bases aligning to TRBD2. The receptor was derived from a man over 45 in good health and CMV-seronegative. Sequenced: PBMCs. The CDR3: CASSDNGLAARGLYYNEQFF. For the CDR3, the DNA is TGTGCCAGCAGTGATAATGGACTAGCGGCAAGGGGGCTTTACTACAATGAGCAGTTCTTC.